Below are 18 T cell receptor beta chains sequenced from a single sample in a study of a mutant IDH1 vaccine in newly diagnosed glioma. Time point: week 5, during vaccination. Vaccination comprised doses that each held 300 ug of mutant IDH1 20-mer peptide, plus topical imiquimod. These receptors' targets are unknown. Method: immunoSEQ multiplex PCR; TCRdb's copy keeps in-frame clones and lacks some. Among about 36,000 clones listed, 81% were seen once. The input for sequencing was PBMCs, taken from a glioma patient whose treatment included an IDH1 peptide vaccine. These receptors all come from a man between 50 and 59 years old with glioma.

The rearrangement joins TRBV6-1 to TRBJ1-3, with 7 bases fitting TRBD1. This CDR3 contains 12 residues. Germline assignment: CDR1 MNHNS and CDR2 SASEGT. V was pared by 8 bases and J by 8 bases, with 6 bases of the junction left unmatched. The DNA of the CDR3 is TGTGCCAGCGGGACAGAGGCTTACACCATATATTTT. Its translation: CASGTEAYTIYF.

V usage is TRBV29-1 and J usage is TRBJ2-1; D is perhaps TRBD1 (6 bases). Germline V gives CDR1 SQVTM, CDR2 ANQGSEA. CDR3 length: 14 residues. The CDR3 DNA is TGCAGTGGAGTTGCAGGGGACGCCTACAATGAGCAGTTCTTC. This codes for CSGVAGDAYNEQFF.

This clone was seen only a few times. The V and J genes are TRBV5-8 and TRBJ1-2; 7 bases line up with TRBD1. Losses at the gene ends were 0 bases for V and 7 bases for J; bases not matched to a gene: 3. Germline assignment: CDR1 SGHTS and CDR2 YDEGEE. This CDR3 spans 13 amino acids. CDR3 nucleotide sequence: TGTGCCAGCAGCTTGGGCAGGGGGTCTGGCTACACCTTC. Translation gives CASSLGRGSGYTF.

This clone was observed a single time. The rearrangement uses TRBV7-9 and TRBJ2-5, with D possibly matching TRBD1 (5 bases). The length of the CDR3 is 14 residues. The ends were cut back, 6 bases at V and 4 bases at J, with 15 bases in the middle. Germline V CDR1 and CDR2: SEHNR, FQNEAQ (reference sequence). CDR3 region: CASSPSGGAETQYF. DNA of the CDR3: TGTGCCAGCAGTCCATCGGGTGGGGCAGAGACCCAGTACTTC. Variable domain in full (rest from reference TRBV7-9 and TRBJ2-5): DTGVSQNPRHKITKRGQNVTFRCDPISEHNRLYWYRQTLGQGPEFLTYFQNEAQLEKSRLLSDRFSAERPKGSFSTLEIQRTEQGDSAMYLCASSPSGGAETQYFGPGTRLLVL.

The chain combines TRBV19 with TRBJ1-5, with 8 bases fitting TRBD1. Trimming removed 6 bases from V and 1 base from J; junction bases left unmatched: 14. Germline loops: CDR1 LNHDA, CDR2 SQIVND (reference sequence). This CDR3 region has 18 residues. The CDR3 loop is CASSLTGTGLISNQPQHF. CDR3 DNA sequence: TGTGCCAGTAGCCTTACCGGGACAGGACTAATAAGCAATCAGCCCCAGCATTTT.

This clone appeared a few times. The chain uses TRBV6-6 and TRBJ1-1; D is undetermined. This CDR3 is built from 14 residues. The V gene's germline CDR1 is MNHNY and CDR2 SVGAGI (reference sequence). V lost 6 bases, J lost 8 bases, and 19 bases lay in between. The CDR3 protein is CASSPRQVIGEAFF. The DNA for the CDR3 is TGTGCCAGCAGCCCCCGGCAGGTAATAGGAGAAGCTTTCTTT.

This clone has only one observation. This sequence joins TRBV10-3 and TRBJ2-3; 11 bases agree with TRBD2. Germline-derived CDR1 and CDR2 are ENHRY and SYGVKD. V lost 9 bases, J lost 2 bases, and 4 bases stayed unmatched. The CDR3 is made up of 14 amino acids. The CDR3 loop reads CAIRLAGPTDTQYF. The CDR3 coding sequence is TGTGCCATTCGACTAGCGGGGCCCACAGATACGCAGTATTTT.

This rearrangement joins TRBV28 to TRBJ2-3; D gene ambiguous. This CDR3 is built from 15 residues. The V and J ends lost 1 base and 2 bases respectively, with 10 bases between them. From germline, CDR1 is MDHEN and CDR2 SYDVKM. This CDR3 is CASSLYQISTDTQYF. The CDR3 DNA reads TGTGCCAGCAGTTTATACCAAATCTCCACAGATACGCAGTATTTT.

The V gene is TRBV7-2, the J gene TRBJ2-3; D gene uncertain. Trimming removed 4 bases at V and 4 bases at J, with 3 bases between. Germline V gene data show CDR1 as SGHTA and CDR2 as FQGNSA. The CDR3 is 11 amino acids. CDR3 in DNA: TGTGCCAGCAGCTATGCAGATACGCAGTATTTT. It encodes CASSYADTQYF.

The V call is TRBV14, the J call TRBJ1-6; D perhaps matches TRBD1 (5 bases). Germline V CDR1 and CDR2: SGHDN, FVKESK. Trimming shortened V by 3 bases and J by 0 bases, and 12 bases separated the two germline ends. This CDR3 is 17 amino acids long. The CDR3 DNA follows: TGTGCCAGCAGCCACAGACAGTCGAGCTCCTATAATTCACCCCTCCACTTT. The encoded protein is CASSHRQSSSYNSPLHF.

This clone is classed as medium-sized (0.01 to 0.1%). The V and J genes are TRBV11-2 and TRBJ2-3; 9 bases agree with TRBD2. Germline-derived CDR1 and CDR2 are SGHAT and FQNNGV. Trimming took 5 bases from V and 0 from J; bases not matched to a gene: 3. This CDR3 is built from 15 residues. The DNA of the CDR3 is TGTGCCAGCAGCATAGGACTAGCGAGCACAGATACGCAGTATTTT. The encoded protein is CASSIGLASTDTQYF.

The chain employs TRBV28 and TRBJ1-5; no firm D call. The CDR3 has 15 amino acids. With 2 bases removed from V and 2 bases from J, the gap between germline ends came to 10 bases. Germline CDR1 is MDHEN and CDR2 is SYDVKM. CDR3 sequence reads: CASSLGGGGNQPQHF. CDR3 nucleotides: TGTGCCAGCAGTTTAGGAGGAGGCGGCAATCAGCCCCAGCATTTT.

This chain uses TRBV2 with TRBJ1-1; D possibly corresponds to TRBD1 (6 bases). The CDR3 is 13 amino acids. Per germline, CDR1 SNHLY and CDR2 FYNNEI. The CDR3 loop reads CPHRDRKNTEAFF. CDR3 coding DNA: TGTCCACACAGGGATCGCAAGAACACTGAAGCTTTCTTT.

This clone showed up just once. This rearrangement joins TRBV5-5 to TRBJ1-6; D may be TRBD1 (5 bases). Germline lookup yields CDR1 SGHKS and CDR2 YYEKEE (reference sequence). CDR3 length: 13 residues. The ends were cut back, 4 bases at V and 11 bases at J, with 13 bases in the middle. The CDR3 nucleotides read TGTGCCAGCAGCGGCCAGGGACTAACACCCCTCCACTTT. Protein sequence: CASSGQGLTPLHF. Supplemented by reference TRBV5-5 and TRBJ1-6, the full variable domain reads DAGVTQSPTHLIKTRGQQVTLRCSPISGHKSVSWYQQVLGQGPQFIFQYYEKEERGRGNFPDRFSARQFPNYSSELNVNALLLGDSALYLCASSGQGLTPLHFGNGTRLTVT.

CDR3 amino acids: CASSINGPRDNEQFF. The CDR3 bases are TGTGCCAGTAGTATTAACGGACCCCGGGATAATGAGCAGTTCTTC. The rearrangement links TRBV19 to TRBJ2-1; D possibly corresponds to TRBD2 (5 bases). Germline CDR1 is LNHDA and CDR2 is SQIVND (reference sequence). Trimming took off 3 bases at V and 7 bases at J, with 16 bases between the two ends. The CDR3 sequence is 15 residues long.

V usage is TRBV2 and J usage is TRBJ2-1; 12 nucleotides agree with TRBD2. Losses at the gene ends were 6 bases for V and 6 bases for J; bases not matched to a gene: 6. CDR3 length equals 15 residues. Germline CDR1 is SNHLY and CDR2 is FYNNEI. The CDR3 DNA follows: TGTGCCAGCAGGCCCCTAGCGGGAGGGCCCAATGAGCAGTTCTTC. It encodes CASRPLAGGPNEQFF.

The J gene is TRBJ2-3, the V gene TRBV4-1; perhaps D is TRBD1 or TRBD2 (5 bases each). Germline CDR1 reads MGHRA; CDR2 reads YSYEKL. With 4 bases removed from V and 2 bases from J, the gap between germline ends came to 25 bases. The CDR3 has 19 amino acids. CDR3 DNA: TGCGCCAGCAGCCGAACTCCCCTACCGACAGTGGAGGTCACAGATACGCAGTATTTT. It specifies CASSRTPLPTVEVTDTQYF.

In its sample, this clone was seen once. As DNA, the CDR3 is TGTGCCAGCTCACAACAGGGCGTGAGCACCGGGGAGCTGTTTTTT. The encoded protein is CASSQQGVSTGELFF. The rearrangement joins TRBV18 to TRBJ2-2, with D perhaps TRBD1 (6 bases). The CDR3 extends over 15 amino acids. Germline CDR1 and CDR2: KGHSH and LQKENI. Trimming pared 4 bases from V and 4 bases from J, leaving 13 bases between.